This TCR beta chain was documented in a study of shared clonotypes between healthy human individuals. TCRdb keeps only in-frame clones here, not all; method: immunoSEQ multiplex PCR. The sample contains approximately 590,000 clones, roughly 95% of which appear only once. A note on this clone: As yet, its antigen is unknown.

Study-wide points: Few donors restricted represented genetic and exposure-history diversity. Compared with clonotypes that all four donors shared, non-shared clonotypes had lower generation probabilities.

CD45RO-negative cells were positively selected for CCR7, leaving out terminally differentiated effector memory CD45RA+ cells. Each donor was a Caucasian adult residing in Nashville, Tennessee. The germline V gene encodes CDR1 MDHEN and CDR2 SYDVKM. CDR3 length equals 15 residues. Losses at the gene ends were 3 bases for V and 0 bases for J; bases not matched to a gene: 2. The sample was naive CD8+ T cells sorted from blood. The sequence derives from a woman aged 25 to 39 in good health. This rearrangement joins TRBV28 to TRBJ1-5, with 7 bases matching TRBD1. In nucleotides, the CDR3 is TGTGCCAGCAGTTTGGGGACAGATAGCAATCAGCCCCAGCATTTT. Protein product: CASSLGTDSNQPQHF.